The source of this T cell receptor beta chain is a study of blood T cell repertoires in COVID-19. Study as a whole: Acute-phase and convalescent COVID-19 samples originated in the United States, Italy and Spain. PBMCs, B-cell-depleted T cells, or T cells were the source of the cDNA or gDNA that made up the material.

The study drew participants aged about 18 to 89 years from around 24 US areas. Recovered status applied to Cohort 3 donors who had two consecutive negative PCRs. It also applied to those with clearance or with symptom resolution. Produced via immunoSEQ multiplex PCR; TCRdb's table is partial and in-frame only. The repertoire holds approximately 200,000 clones, roughly four fifths seen once, with under 2% in the top ten. CDR1 and CDR2 (germline): SNHLY, FYNNEI. Trimming pared 4 bases from V and 1 base from J, leaving 16 bases between. The CDR3 runs 16 residues. The chain links TRBV2 to TRBJ1-2; a possible D gene is TRBD1 (6 bases). The sequence was collected from a man in his sixties who had recovered from COVID-19. The sample was PBMCs or T cells enriched from blood (not recorded which). The chain's CDR3 is CASSGPGADYNYGYTF. The CDR3 nucleotides read TGTGCCAGCAGTGGACCAGGGGCCGATTATAACTATGGCTACACCTTC.